This T cell receptor beta chain was obtained from a study of OX40 agonist ivuxolimab in advanced cancers. Turning to the study itself: Treatment received earlier with anti-PD-1, anti-PD-L1 or anti-CTLA-4 agents was allowed, and more than 30% had some. Of the patients, three showed partial responses, one with hepatocellular carcinoma and two with cutaneous melanoma.

As concerns this clone: Its antigen remains unidentified.

The repertoire was sequenced with immunoSEQ multiplex PCR; TCRdb's copy has only in-frame clones and lacks some. The sample holds 44,000 or so clones, less than 90% seen once. Broader study findings: CD8+ T cells showed, on average, more clonal expansion than CD4+ cells.

The CDR3 sequence is 14 residues long. From germline, CDR1 is SNHLY and CDR2 FYNNEI. Trimming cost V 3 bases and J 1 base, with 9 bases left between them. The source is an adult with an advanced solid tumor such as melanoma, head and neck, liver or kidney cancer. This sequence joins TRBV2 and TRBJ1-1; possibly TRBD1 for D (5 bases). Sequenced material: CD4+ or CD8+ T cells sorted from blood, taken in a trial of the OX40 agonist ivuxolimab. The CDR3 coding sequence is TGTGCCAGCAGTGAGCAGGGACGGAACACTGAAGCTTTCTTT. Its translation: CASSEQGRNTEAFF.